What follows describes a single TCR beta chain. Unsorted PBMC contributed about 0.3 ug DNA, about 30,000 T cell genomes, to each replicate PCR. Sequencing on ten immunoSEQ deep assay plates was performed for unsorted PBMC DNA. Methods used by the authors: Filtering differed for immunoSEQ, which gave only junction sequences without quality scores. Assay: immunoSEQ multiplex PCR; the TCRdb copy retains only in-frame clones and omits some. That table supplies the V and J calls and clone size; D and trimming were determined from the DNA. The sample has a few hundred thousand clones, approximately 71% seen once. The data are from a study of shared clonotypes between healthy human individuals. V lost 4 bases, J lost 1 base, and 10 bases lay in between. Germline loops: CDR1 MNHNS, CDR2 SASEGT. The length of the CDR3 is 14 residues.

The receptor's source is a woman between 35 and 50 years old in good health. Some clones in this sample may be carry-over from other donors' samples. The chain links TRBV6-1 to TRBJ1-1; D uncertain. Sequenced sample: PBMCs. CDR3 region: CASSVHVGNTEAFF. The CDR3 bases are TGTGCCAGCAGTGTCCACGTCGGGAACACTGAAGCTTTCTTT.